A single sample gave rise to the 8 T cell receptor beta chains below, sequenced in a study of blood T cell repertoires in COVID-19. Sequencing was performed with immunoSEQ multiplex PCR; in TCRdb, only in-frame clones are kept and a portion is missing. The data contain over 95,000 clones, roughly 89% of them singletons. Specimen: peripheral blood. The source is a human donor with acute or convalescent COVID-19. The donor label of this sample is uncertain.

The chain recombines TRBV18 with TRBJ2-1; D gene ambiguous. The CDR3 spans 13 residues. Trimming shortened V by 6 bases and J by 8 bases, and 14 bases separated the two germline ends. Germline V gives CDR1 KGHSH, CDR2 LQKENI. Written as DNA, the CDR3 is TGTGCCAGCTCTCCAGAGGTGTTCGATGAGCAGTTCTTC. Translating gives CASSPEVFDEQFF.

The chain uses TRBV6-5 and TRBJ1-2; TRBD1 is a possible D gene (5 bases). The CDR3 extends over 14 amino acids. V lost 7 bases to trimming and J lost 4 bases, with 16 bases between them. Germline V gene data show CDR1 as MNHEY and CDR2 as SVGAGI. CDR3 nucleotides: TGTGCCAGCACCGACGGCGGGACTCCCTATGGCTACACCTTC. Its translation: CASTDGGTPYGYTF.

This clone has only one observation. CDR3 bases: TGTGCCAGCAGCGTGGACAGGGGCTTACCAAATACGCAGTATTTT. Translated: CASSVDRGLPNTQYF. The chain recombines TRBV9 with TRBJ2-3, with 9 bases fitting TRBD1. Germline CDR1 is SGDLS and CDR2 is YYNGEE. The CDR3 totals 15 residues. V lost 2 bases and J lost 7; bases outside the gene matches: 8.

The rearrangement joins TRBV3-1 (or the pseudogene TRBV3-2) to TRBJ1-4, with 7 bases that match TRBD1. From germline, CDR1 is LGHDT and CDR2 YNNKEL (reference sequence). The V and J ends lost 2 bases and 8 bases, in that order; junction bases with no gene match: 11. The CDR3 covers 16 residues. Here the CDR3 DNA reads TGTGCCAGCAGCCAATCCGACACAGGGGCCGTAGAAAAACTGTTTTTT. Its translation: CASSQSDTGAVEKLFF.

The chain has TRBV18 and TRBJ2-5, with 13 bases that match TRBD2. The trim removed 0 bases at V and 6 bases at J, leaving 4 bases unmatched. Germline V gene data show CDR1 as KGHSH and CDR2 as LQKENI. CDR3 size: 16 residues. The CDR3 loop reads CASSPPGTSGDKTQYF. The CDR3 nucleotides are TGTGCCAGCTCACCACCCGGGACTAGCGGGGACAAGACCCAGTACTTC.

The chain couples TRBV7-2 to TRBJ2-1; 8 positions match TRBD2. The trim removed 5 bases at V and 11 bases at J, leaving 11 bases unmatched. Germline CDR1 and CDR2: SGHTA and FQGNSA. The CDR3 covers 14 residues. DNA of the CDR3: TGTGCCAGCAGCACCTTAGCGGGATTTTTAAAGCAGTTCTTC. Encoded protein: CASSTLAGFLKQFF. Combining the CDR3 with reference TRBV7-2 and TRBJ2-1 gives the whole variable domain GAGVSQSPSNKVTEKGKDVELRCDPISGHTALYWYRQSLGQGLEFLIYFQGNSAPDKSGLPSDRFSAERTGGSVSTLTIQRTQQEDSAVYLCASSTLAGFLKQFFGPGTRLTVL.

The chain uses TRBV4-3 and TRBJ2-7, with 11 bases fitting TRBD2. Looked up from germline, CDR1 is LGHNA and CDR2 is YSLEER. This CDR3 is 19 amino acids long. V was pared by 0 bases and J by 2 bases, with 12 bases of the junction left unmatched. CDR3 DNA sequence: TGCGCCAGCAGCCAAGAATCTGCCCTAGCGGGGGGACCAACCTACGAGCAGTACTTC. This encodes CASSQESALAGGPTYEQYF.

In DNA, the CDR3 is TGTGCCAGCAGCACTTTGCCGCCCCAATTCGAGGACTATGGCTACACCTTC. Protein: CASSTLPPQFEDYGYTF. This chain links TRBV6-2 or TRBV6-3 with TRBJ1-2; D is undetermined. The length of the CDR3 is 17 residues. Germline CDR1 reads MNHEY; CDR2 reads SVGEGT. V lost 6 bases to trimming and J lost 3 bases, with 23 bases between them.